These 24 T cell receptor beta chains came from one sample sequenced in a study of PD-1 blockade in classical Hodgkin lymphoma (dated by TCRdb to 2019 to 2021). The library was built by means of the immunoSEQ multiplex PCR assay. TCRdb took over this immuneACCESS table, retaining in-frame rearrangements with V and J assigned. Such tables are incomplete; in checked studies, under half of the missing clones stem from an unresolved V gene, and the remainder is unexplained. The sample table contains more than 60,000 clones; only one count was recorded for under 95% of them. The top ten clones comprise approximately 9.8% of the sample. What this sample's time point label stands for: cycle 1 day 1 (C1D1), immediately before nivolumab initiation. All trial patients had relapsed after autologous stem cell transplantation, with cohorts A, B and C differing in prior brentuximab vedotin exposure. The specimen comprised peripheral blood mononuclear cells (PBMCs), sampled at baseline. Source of these receptors: a human donor with classical Hodgkin lymphoma.

The chain links TRBV30 to TRBJ2-1; tentatively, D is TRBD2 (6 bases). V was cut by 4 bases and J by 9 bases, with 19 bases left in between. The CDR3 runs to 14 residues. Germline lookup yields CDR1 GTSNPN and CDR2 SVGIG (reference sequence). DNA of the CDR3: TGTGCCTGGAACCGACTAGGGCTCACAGCTGAGCAGTTCTTC. Translated, it gives CAWNRLGLTAEQFF.

The V gene is TRBV7-6, the J gene TRBJ2-5; D is unresolved. Germline values: CDR1 SGHVS, CDR2 FNYEAQ. The CDR3 sequence is 13 residues long. Trimming shortened V by 5 bases and J by 0 bases, and 7 bases separated the two germline ends. This CDR3 reads CASSNRNQETQYF. The CDR3 DNA sequence: TGTGCCAGCAGCAACCGGAACCAAGAGACCCAGTACTTC.

CDR3 sequence reads: CASSPRGLSYEQYF. CDR3 nucleotide sequence: TGTGCCAGCAGCCCCCGGGGGCTGAGCTACGAGCAGTACTTC. This chain joins TRBV13 and TRBJ2-7, with D possibly called TRBD1 or TRBD2 (6 bases each). The V and J ends lost 5 bases and 3 bases respectively, with 14 bases between them. The CDR3 extends over 14 amino acids. Germline V gene lookup returns CDR1 PRHDT and CDR2 FYEKMQ (reference sequence).

The chain uses TRBV6-1 and TRBJ2-5; 8 bases match TRBD2. Trimming removed 5 bases from V and 5 bases from J; junction bases left unmatched: 4. The germline gives CDR1 MNHNS, CDR2 SASEGT. The CDR3 covers 13 residues. The CDR3 loop is CASSRGGGETQYF. CDR3 DNA sequence: TGTGCCAGCAGTCGGGGGGGCGGGGAGACCCAGTACTTC.

The chain is built from TRBV27 and TRBJ2-7; D may be TRBD1 or TRBD2 (5 bases each). The CDR3 runs to 13 residues. Between the trimmed V and J ends, which lost 4 bases and 9 bases, there was a span of 16 bases. CDR1 and CDR2 from the germline V gene are MNHEY and SMNVEV (reference sequence). CDR3 in DNA: TGTGCCAGCAGTTCCGGGACCTCCAAGGTGCAGTACTTC. Translating gives CASSSGTSKVQYF.

The chain is built from TRBV7-9 and TRBJ1-1, with TRBD1 as a possible D gene (6 bases). Germline values: CDR1 SEHNR, CDR2 FQNEAQ (reference sequence). This CDR3 is 16 amino acids long. The germline V and J ends were trimmed by 7 bases and 2 bases, with 20 bases remaining between them. The CDR3 nucleotides read TGTGCCAGCACCACCTTTACAGGGAGGGGAAACACTGAAGCTTTCTTT. It is translated as CASTTFTGRGNTEAFF.

The chain employs TRBV19 and TRBJ2-5; D gene ambiguous. Germline values: CDR1 LNHDA, CDR2 SQIVND (reference sequence). The CDR3 runs to 13 residues. Trimming removed 6 bases from V and 3 bases from J, with 11 bases in between. The CDR3 DNA sequence: TGTGCCAGTAGCCCACCCTGGGAAGAGACCCAGTACTTC. Protein: CASSPPWEETQYF.

V is TRBV18 and J is TRBJ2-7; D is unresolved. CDR1 and CDR2 from the germline V gene are KGHSH and LQKENI. The CDR3 is made up of 16 amino acids. The V end lost 4 bases, the J end lost 0 bases, and 16 bases lay between the germline ends. The CDR3 here is CASSRDLTPGSYEQYF. CDR3 DNA sequence: TGTGCCAGCTCACGAGACCTGACCCCAGGCTCCTACGAGCAGTACTTC.

This chain connects TRBV2 to TRBJ2-1, with 9 bases matching TRBD2. The junction had 7 bases not matched to a gene; V was cut back by 6 bases and J by 7 bases. CDR1 and CDR2 (germline): SNHLY, FYNNEI. The CDR3 is made up of 14 amino acids. CDR3 sequence reads: CASSQRGEANEQFF. For the CDR3, the DNA is TGTGCCAGCAGCCAGCGGGGGGAGGCTAATGAGCAGTTCTTC.

The genes are TRBV7-8 and TRBJ2-5, with D hard to call. CDR1 and CDR2 from the germline V gene are SGHVS and FQNEAQ. V gave up 1 base and J gave up 1 base, with 7 bases separating them. This CDR3 has 14 amino acids. The CDR3 coding sequence is TGTGCCAGCAGCTTAGAATGGTTCCAAGAGACCCAGTACTTC. Translating gives CASSLEWFQETQYF.

The sample holds one count of this clone. This chain links TRBV5-1 with TRBJ2-1; 10 bases match TRBD2. This CDR3 region has 16 residues. The V gene end was trimmed by 1 base and the J gene end by 4 bases; junction bases not matched to a gene: 5. Germline CDR1 reads SGHRS; CDR2 reads YFSETQ. CDR3 region: CASSLSPSGGYNEQFF. Here the CDR3 DNA reads TGCGCCAGCAGCTTGTCCCCTAGCGGGGGATACAATGAGCAGTTCTTC.

This chain uses TRBV27 with TRBJ2-7, with 13 bases matching TRBD2. V gave up 4 bases and J gave up 2 bases; unmatched junction bases: 14. CDR3 size: 19 residues. Germline values: CDR1 MNHEY, CDR2 SMNVEV (reference sequence). CDR3 in amino acids: CASSSPPGLAGRRPYEQYF. CDR3 bases: TGTGCCAGCAGTTCACCCCCGGGACTAGCGGGAAGGAGACCCTACGAGCAGTACTTC.

For this clone: Germline is not matched at one junction end, which may reflect a read error. V and J are TRBV14 and TRBJ1-2, with TRBD1 identical over 7 bases. The CDR3 sequence is 14 residues long. From germline, CDR1 is SGHDN and CDR2 FVKESK. CDR3 region: CASSQDFLGQNGEF. Written as DNA, the CDR3 is TGTGCCAGCAGCCAAGATTTTCTGGGACAGAATGGCGAATTC.

V gene TRBV6-4 combines with J gene TRBJ2-7; no firm D call. Trimming left V 0 bases short and J 2 bases short, with 14 bases between. This CDR3 region has 16 residues. Germline CDR1 and CDR2: MRHNA and SNTAGT. Written as DNA, the CDR3 is TGTGCCAGCAGTGACTCGACCGAACCTATCCCCTACGAGCAGTACTTC. It specifies CASSDSTEPIPYEQYF.

This CDR3 is CASSFYQGGTGELFF. The CDR3 nucleotides are TGTGCCAGCAGTTTTTACCAGGGGGGAACCGGGGAGCTGTTTTTT. The J gene is TRBJ2-2, the V gene TRBV28; possible D gene TRBD1, 7 bases. Germline lookup yields CDR1 MDHEN and CDR2 SYDVKM. V dropped 3 bases and J dropped 5 bases, with 13 bases sitting between them. This CDR3 has 15 amino acids.

The rearrangement links TRBV11-2 to TRBJ2-5, with 9 bases identical to TRBD1. CDR3 size: 14 residues. Trimming at V came to 6 bases and at J to 5 bases, leaving 7 bases not matched to a gene. Germline CDR1 and CDR2: SGHAT and FQNNGV. This CDR3 is CASRPTGGRETQYF. The CDR3 coding sequence is TGTGCCAGCAGGCCGACAGGGGGGCGGGAGACCCAGTACTTC.

This chain connects TRBV5-5 to TRBJ1-5, with unresolved D. Trimming left V 1 base short and J 1 base short, with 12 bases between. The CDR3 is made up of 16 amino acids. CDR1 and CDR2 from the germline V gene are SGHKS and YYEKEE (reference sequence). CDR3 nucleotides: TGTGCCAGCAGCTTGACGGGGAGGTCGAGCAATCAGCCCCAGCATTTT. It translates to CASSLTGRSSNQPQHF.

V and J are TRBV6-1 and TRBJ2-7; 9 bases map to TRBD1. This CDR3 contains 15 residues. The V gene end was trimmed by 2 bases and the J gene end by 1 base; junction bases not matched to a gene: 3. Germline CDR1 and CDR2: MNHNS and SASEGT. For the CDR3, the DNA is TGTGCCAGCAGTGAATCGGGGACAGGGTCCTACGAGCAGTACTTC. Encoded protein: CASSESGTGSYEQYF.

The genes are TRBV5-4 and TRBJ1-2; D might be TRBD1 (5 bases). CDR3 size: 13 residues. V lost 4 bases to trimming and J lost 8 bases, with 15 bases between them. Per the germline V gene, CDR1 is SGHNT and CDR2 is YYREEE (reference sequence). The DNA of the CDR3 is TGTGCCAGCAGCAACGGGGGTCTGGCCGGCTACACCTTC. It yields the protein CASSNGGLAGYTF.

This clone appeared a single time. The chain has TRBV6-5 and TRBJ2-5, with TRBD2 matching 9 bases. The trim removed 5 bases at V and 5 bases at J, leaving 3 bases unmatched. The V gene's germline CDR1 is MNHEY and CDR2 SVGAGI. The CDR3 loop spans 13 amino acids. CDR3 region: CASSTREGETQYF. CDR3 sequence (DNA): TGTGCCAGCAGTACGCGGGAGGGGGAGACCCAGTACTTC.

V is TRBV7-3 and J is TRBJ2-1, with 10 bases fitting TRBD2. Germline CDR1 is SGHTA and CDR2 is FQGTGA. Trimming took 0 bases from V and 2 from J; bases not matched to a gene: 4. This CDR3 is built from 17 residues. The CDR3 nucleotides read TGTGCCAGCAGCTTAACCACCACTAGCGGGACCTACAATGAGCAGTTCTTC. As protein: CASSLTTTSGTYNEQFF.

This chain joins TRBV5-4 and TRBJ2-7, with TRBD2 matching over 9 bases. With 0 bases clipped from V and 6 bases from J, the junction kept 7 bases outside the gene matches. The CDR3 contains 15 residues. Germline CDR1 is SGHNT and CDR2 is YYREEE (reference sequence). The CDR3 DNA reads as TGTGCCAGCAGCTTGGAGGCGGGAGGGCCCCGCGAGCAGTACTTC. Protein sequence: CASSLEAGGPREQYF.

This clone was seen only a few times. The chain recombines TRBV7-8 with TRBJ2-1; D is unresolved. This CDR3 is built from 14 residues. V lost 3 bases, J lost 4 bases, and 10 bases lay in between. Looked up from germline, CDR1 is SGHVS and CDR2 is FQNEAQ. The CDR3 nucleotides read TGTGCCAGCAGCTTTGGTGTTCTTTACAATGAGCAGTTCTTC. It is translated as CASSFGVLYNEQFF. Based on the CDR3 plus reference TRBV7-8 and TRBJ2-1, the full variable domain is GAGVSQSPRYKVAKRGQDVALRCDPISGHVSLFWYQQALGQGPEFLTYFQNEAQLDKSGLPSDRFFAERPEGSVSTLKIQRTQQEDSAVYLCASSFGVLYNEQFFGPGTRLTVL.

The chain has TRBV10-3 and TRBJ1-1, with 8 nucleotides matching TRBD1. With V trimmed by 6 bases and J by 0 bases, 9 bases remained unmatched. Germline V gene lookup returns CDR1 ENHRY and CDR2 SYGVKD. The CDR3 totals 16 residues. The chain's CDR3 is CAISAGTGKLNTEAFF. CDR3 sequence (DNA): TGTGCCATCAGCGCCGGGACAGGCAAACTGAACACTGAAGCTTTCTTT.